This T cell receptor (beta chain) was obtained from a study of cytomegalovirus exposure and HLA in healthy donors. Study-level results: Another analysis was done later, and it associated around 15,000 TCR beta sequences with HLA alleles at 0.05 false discovery rate. It was only CMV serostatus that was available as immune exposure information. Reported performance of the classifier showed diagnosis of cytomegalovirus status with high specificity and sensitivity. What a later analysis reportedly showed was that an Asian-associated ancestry cluster had fewer N-insertions than the approximately 670-donor mean.

This clone has only a few counts. Its antigen is still unknown. The germline CDR1 and CDR2 sequences are MNHEY and SMNVEV (reference sequence). Losses at the gene ends were 6 bases for V and 3 bases for J; bases not matched to a gene: 10. The CDR3 has 16 residues. The PCR contained 60 Vbeta and 13 Jbeta primers. Libraries were prepared by immunoSEQ multiplex PCR; TCRdb keeps only in-frame clonotypes and omits some of them. The data show 100,000 to 150,000 clones, roughly 75% seen once. Sequenced: PBMCs. The receptor was derived from a woman in her forties or fifties in good health and CMV-seronegative. The rearrangement joins TRBV27 to TRBJ2-1; 8 bases are a match to TRBD2. The CDR3 DNA reads as TGTGCCAGCAGCGCAACTAGCGGAGGAAGCTACAATGAGCAGTTCTTC. This codes for CASSATSGGSYNEQFF.